These 24 T cell receptor beta chains were all obtained from the same sample, sequenced in a study of cytomegalovirus exposure and HLA in healthy donors. The PCR employed 60 Vbeta primers together with 13 Jbeta primers. The method was immunoSEQ multiplex PCR; TCRdb's version includes in-frame clones alone and lacks a portion of them. The repertoire includes almost 85,000 clones, just under 80% of them detected once, and around 2.7% sits in the top ten. Material: PBMCs. These receptors came from a male donor in good health and CMV-seropositive.

V usage is TRBV11-2 and J usage is TRBJ2-5; TRBD2 matches 9 bases. CDR1 is SGHAT and CDR2 is FQNNGV in the germline V gene. There are 17 residues in the CDR3. V was clipped by 1 base and J by 5 bases; unmatched bases: 11. The CDR3 DNA sequence: TGTGCCAGCAGCTTAGGAACGGGCGGGAGGGCCCAGGAGACCCAGTACTTC. Its translation is CASSLGTGGRAQETQYF.

This chain connects TRBV5-7 to TRBJ1-5; TRBD1 might be the D (6 bases). TRBV5-7 is an ORF for which the function is uncertain. The CDR3 covers 13 residues. Trimming left V 2 bases short and J 6 bases short, with 9 bases between. This CDR3 is CASSFQGCQPQHF. The DNA of the CDR3 is TGTGCCAGCAGCTTCCAGGGGTGTCAGCCCCAGCATTTT.

The DNA for the CDR3 is TGTGCCAGCAGCCTCTCCTTCCTAGTGGAGACCCAGTACTTC. This gives the protein CASSLSFLVETQYF. This sequence joins TRBV7-2 and TRBJ2-5; D is unresolved. Between the trimmed V and J ends, which lost 5 bases and 5 bases, there was a span of 15 bases. Per the germline V gene, CDR1 is SGHTA and CDR2 is FQGNSA. CDR3 length equals 14 residues.

The chain couples TRBV27 to TRBJ2-7; D is ambiguous. Germline V CDR1 and CDR2: MNHEY, SMNVEV (reference sequence). The length of the CDR3 is 12 residues. Trimming took 2 bases from V and 6 from J, leaving 8 bases between them. The CDR3 DNA reads as TGTGCCAGCAGTTTACCCCGAGGCGAGCAGTACTTC. Translated: CASSLPRGEQYF.

The rearrangement links TRBV28 to TRBJ2-1; weak D call: TRBD1 (5 bases). The length of the CDR3 is 14 residues. Per the germline V gene, CDR1 is MDHEN and CDR2 is SYDVKM. V shed 8 bases and J shed 4 bases, with 15 bases lying between them. The CDR3 coding sequence is TGTGCCAGCGGTCATCGGACAAATTACAATGAGCAGTTCTTC. Its translation is CASGHRTNYNEQFF.

The gene calls are TRBV4-2 and TRBJ2-2; the D is unclear. The CDR3 extends over 13 amino acids. Germline CDR1 LGHNA, CDR2 YNFKEQ. Deletions cut 4 bases from V and 6 bases from J, with 9 bases between. CDR3 DNA: TGTGCCAGCAGCCTTCGGGTATCCGGGGAGCTGTTTTTT. Translated: CASSLRVSGELFF.

This clone appeared once. V and J are TRBV5-1 and TRBJ2-7; D call uncertain. Trimming removed 0 bases at V and 3 bases at J, with 4 bases between. The germline V gene has CDR1 SGHRS and CDR2 YFSETQ. This CDR3 contains 12 residues. In nucleotides, the CDR3 is TGCGCCAGCAGCTTGGATAACTACGAGCAGTACTTC. Translating it yields CASSLDNYEQYF. The full variable domain, with the rest looked up from reference TRBV5-1 and TRBJ2-7, is KAGVTQTPRYLIKTRGQQVTLSCSPISGHRSVSWYQQTPGQGLQFLFEYFSETQRNKGNFPGRFSGRQFSNSRSEMNVSTLELGDSALYLCASSLDNYEQYFGPGTRLTVT.

In DNA, the CDR3 is TGTGCCAGCAGCCGCCAGGCTTCCTACGAGCAGTACTTC. Translating it yields CASSRQASYEQYF. The chain links TRBV14 to TRBJ2-7, with no clear D. V was pared by 4 bases and J by 1 base, with 8 bases between. There are 13 residues in the CDR3. The V gene's germline CDR1 is SGHDN and CDR2 FVKESK.

Here the CDR3 reads CASLREISNEQFF. The CDR3 DNA reads TGTGCCAGTCTCCGGGAGATAAGCAATGAGCAGTTCTTC. J is TRBJ2-1 and V is TRBV19; D is possibly TRBD2 (6 bases). Per germline, CDR1 LNHDA and CDR2 SQIVND (reference sequence). The V end was cut by 8 bases, the J end by 6 bases, with 14 bases between. The CDR3 is 13 residues long.

The CDR3 nucleotides are TGTGCCAGCAGCTCCGGACTAGTGACAGATACGCAGTATTTT. Translating gives CASSSGLVTDTQYF. This rearrangement joins TRBV7-3 to TRBJ2-3, with 7 bases that match TRBD2. Germline V gene data show CDR1 as SGHTA and CDR2 as FQGTGA. The CDR3 sequence is 14 residues long. Germline trimming cut 4 bases from V and 3 bases from J; bases unmatched to any gene: 4. The whole variable domain, remainder taken from reference TRBV7-3 and TRBJ2-3, is GAGVSQTPSNKVTEKGKYVELRCDPISGHTALYWYRQSLGQGPEFLIYFQGTGAADDSGLPNDRFFAVRPEGSVSTLKIQRTERGDSAVYLCASSSGLVTDTQYFGPGTRLTVL.

The chain uses TRBV6-5 and TRBJ2-2, with a weak D call TRBD2 (6 bases). The CDR3 runs to 15 residues. Trimming cost V 5 bases and J 5 bases, with 15 bases left between them. Germline CDR1 and CDR2: MNHEY and SVGAGI. CDR3: CASSPLIAGTGELFF. CDR3 in DNA: TGTGCCAGCAGTCCTTTAATCGCGGGGACCGGGGAGCTGTTTTTT.

This sequence joins TRBV7-3 and TRBJ1-2; 8 bases are shared with TRBD1. V lost 5 bases and J lost 8; bases outside the gene matches: 10. CDR1 and CDR2 (germline): SGHTA, FQGTGA. The CDR3 has 14 residues. DNA of the CDR3: TGTGCCAGCAGCCGTTCAGGGGGCTCGGGAGGCTACACCTTC. Translated, it gives CASSRSGGSGGYTF.

V and J are TRBV4-3 and TRBJ2-7; 11 bases match TRBD1. Germline assignment: CDR1 LGHNA and CDR2 YSLEER. V trimming: 1 base; J trimming: 4 bases; junction bases outside the gene matches: 3. CDR3 size: 15 residues. The CDR3 nucleotides are TGCGCCAGCAGCCAAGGGACAGGGGGCGCTTACGAGCAGTACTTC. This gives the protein CASSQGTGGAYEQYF.

The chain has TRBV7-3 and TRBJ2-1; D remains ambiguous. The CDR3 sequence is 15 residues long. Germline-derived CDR1 and CDR2 are SGHTA and FQGTGA. Trimming shortened V by 5 bases and J by 0 bases, and 11 bases separated the two germline ends. This CDR3 is CASSPQQSSYNEQFF. The DNA for the CDR3 is TGTGCCAGCAGCCCCCAACAGAGCTCCTACAATGAGCAGTTCTTC.

The chain is built from TRBV11-2 and TRBJ2-2; D not resolved. Germline V gene data show CDR1 as SGHAT and CDR2 as FQNNGV. V was clipped by 5 bases and J by 4 bases, with 14 bases between them. This CDR3 contains 15 residues. This CDR3 reads CASSLLRGSTGELFF. CDR3 DNA: TGTGCCAGCAGCCTACTGCGAGGAAGCACCGGGGAGCTGTTTTTT.

The J gene is TRBJ2-3, the V gene TRBV5-1, with D perhaps TRBD1 (6 bases). Germline CDR1 reads SGHRS; CDR2 reads YFSETQ. The CDR3 covers 15 residues. The V gene lost 3 bases and the J gene lost 1 base, with 12 bases spanning the gap. Here the CDR3 reads CASSWPGQRTDTQYF. The CDR3 nucleotides are TGCGCCAGCAGCTGGCCGGGACAACGCACAGATACGCAGTATTTT.

This chain uses TRBV4-1 with TRBJ2-1; D remains ambiguous. Germline V gene sequence: CDR1 MGHRA, CDR2 YSYEKL. CDR3 length equals 13 residues. Trimming stripped 1 base from V and 6 bases from J, with 7 bases between. The CDR3 sequence is CASSQVGANEQFF. CDR3 bases: TGCGCCAGCAGCCAAGTTGGAGCCAATGAGCAGTTCTTC.

In this sample, this clone turned up a few times. The CDR3 loop reads CASSYSRTGSGEQYF. CDR3 DNA: TGTGCCAGCAGTTACTCCCGGACAGGGTCTGGCGAGCAGTACTTC. The chain couples TRBV6-5 to TRBJ2-7, with 8 bases aligning to TRBD1. Germline V gene data show CDR1 as MNHEY and CDR2 as SVGAGI. The length of the CDR3 is 15 residues. Trimming took 0 bases from V and 6 from J; bases not matched to a gene: 7.

This rearrangement joins TRBV10-3 to TRBJ1-2; D uncertain. Germline lookup yields CDR1 ENHRY and CDR2 SYGVKD. The length of the CDR3 is 15 residues. V gave up 0 bases and J gave up 0 bases, with 8 bases separating them. CDR3 in DNA: TGTGCCATCAGTGAGTCGGCGGCAGCTAACTATGGCTACACCTTC. Its translation: CAISESAAANYGYTF.

This clone was observed a few times. The rearrangement links TRBV19 to TRBJ2-6; D is unclear. V lost 3 bases, J lost 4 bases, and 13 bases lay in between. Germline loops: CDR1 LNHDA, CDR2 SQIVND (reference sequence). This CDR3 spans 16 amino acids. The CDR3 region is CASSMGRNTGANVLTF. CDR3 nucleotides: TGTGCCAGTAGTATGGGCAGGAATACCGGGGCCAACGTCCTGACTTTC.

The V call is TRBV18, the J call TRBJ2-3; D remains ambiguous. The CDR3 spans 14 residues. Trimming cost V 0 bases and J 6 bases, with 10 bases left between them. Germline CDR1 and CDR2: KGHSH and LQKENI. Here the CDR3 reads CASSPPSLEDTQYF. The CDR3 nucleotides are TGTGCCAGCTCACCACCGTCCCTGGAGGATACGCAGTATTTT.

The chain links TRBV5-1 to TRBJ2-1, with 11 bases that match TRBD1. Looked up from germline, CDR1 is SGHRS and CDR2 is YFSETQ. CDR3 size: 15 residues. V was pared by 3 bases and J by 6 bases, with 5 bases of the junction left unmatched. The CDR3 sequence is CASSSGQGALNEQFF. Written as DNA, the CDR3 is TGCGCCAGCAGCTCTGGACAGGGGGCCCTCAATGAGCAGTTCTTC. Drawing the rest from reference TRBV5-1 and TRBJ2-1, the complete variable domain is KAGVTQTPRYLIKTRGQQVTLSCSPISGHRSVSWYQQTPGQGLQFLFEYFSETQRNKGNFPGRFSGRQFSNSRSEMNVSTLELGDSALYLCASSSGQGALNEQFFGPGTRLTVL.

The J gene is TRBJ2-3, the V gene TRBV18, with 10 bases lining up with TRBD1. The CDR3 contains 15 residues. Germline V gene data show CDR1 as KGHSH and CDR2 as LQKENI. V lost 6 bases and J lost 6; bases outside the gene matches: 9. Here the CDR3 DNA reads TGTGCCAGCTCGGGGGACAGGGGAGGATCGGATACGCAGTATTTT. Translating it yields CASSGDRGGSDTQYF.

A word on this clone: The same CDR3 is also encoded by other DNA sequences in this sample. This chain connects TRBV25-1 to TRBJ2-7, with 10 bases lining up with TRBD1. This CDR3 contains 17 residues. From germline, CDR1 is MGHDK and CDR2 SYGVNS. The ends lost 4 bases at V and 1 base at J; junction bases unmatched: 10. CDR3 sequence reads: CASSGNVPGQGSYEQYF. In DNA, the CDR3 is TGTGCCAGCAGTGGTAACGTACCGGGACAGGGGTCCTACGAGCAGTACTTC.